Sequencing of this TCR beta chain was carried out in a study of T cell changes during pregnancy in multiple sclerosis. The germline gives CDR1 LNHDA, CDR2 SQIVND (reference sequence). This CDR3 is built from 11 residues. Trimming stripped 6 bases from V and 6 bases from J, with 6 bases between. Only in-frame clones appear in the TCRdb table, and some are missing; sequencing was by immunoSEQ multiplex PCR. The table lists almost 95,000 clones, roughly 90% of them singletons. This receptor was identified in a female donor with multiple sclerosis, enrolled in a pregnancy study. The sequences come from peripheral blood, collected in the first trimester of pregnancy. The chain uses TRBV19 and TRBJ2-1; no definite D call. The CDR3: CASRWANEQFF. CDR3 bases: TGTGCCAGTAGATGGGCCAATGAGCAGTTCTTC.